The text below deals with one T cell receptor (beta chain). One junction end does not reproduce the germline sequence, and a read error may be involved. The data were taken from a study of tumor-infiltrating lymphocytes in primary liver carcinoma. Researchers generated TCR beta cDNA from about 500 ng of total RNA, relying on a constant-region primer. Construction of TCR beta libraries relied on three successive nested multiplex PCR rounds employing slightly modified ARM-PCR. TRBV1-TRBV30 forward primers paired with a C-beta reverse primer drove the first two PCR rounds, approximately 11 cycles each. Using its own MiXCR run on the multiplex PCR reads, TCRdb lists one record per CDR3 protein. This sample has 100,000 or so distinct CDR3 sequences, with around two thirds found just once. The approximately 20-31 mg bulk tissue piece was not sorted before simultaneous RNA and DNA extraction. Germline CDR1 reads SGHAT; CDR2 reads FQNNGV. CDR3 length: 13 residues.

The rearrangement links TRBV11-2 to TRBJ2-5; D unresolved. Sequenced input: liver tumor tissue from sampling region 2. Subset: tumor region T2, inferior pole. The receptor was isolated from a woman aged 55-75 years with primary liver carcinoma and hepatitis B virus infection. CDR3 residues: CVSNLESNGTQYF. The DNA of the CDR3 is TGTGTCAGCAACTTAGAATCCAATGGGACCCAGTACTTC.